The 6 T cell receptor beta chains below all came from one sample that was sequenced in a study of T cells in Graves' hyperthyroidism and ophthalmopathy. Amplification yielded TCR beta CDR3 regions, with RNA transcripts as the source. The TCR CDR3 first-round RT-PCR relied on the HTBI primer set. TCRdb redid the calling of the multiplex PCR reads with MiXCR, one entry per CDR3 protein. The sample yields roughly 600,000 distinct CDR3 sequences, 14% seen once. The sequenced sample consisted of blood. These receptors originate from a woman in her fifties or sixties with Graves' ophthalmopathy.

This clonotype has only a few counts. Since a much larger clone is just one base distant, this may be a read error. The chain links TRBV5-1 to TRBJ1-5; TRBD1 might be the D (6 bases). Germline CDR1 reads SGHRS; CDR2 reads YFSETQ. This CDR3 has 15 amino acids. Trimming cost V 4 bases and J 0 bases, with 11 bases left between them. As DNA, the CDR3 is TGCGCCAGCAGCGCAGGGGATAATAGCAATCAGCCCCAGCATTTT. This codes for CASSAGDNSNQPQHF.

This clonotype was found a few times. The J gene is TRBJ2-5, the V gene TRBV12-3 or TRBV12-4; 11 bases are shared with TRBD2. This CDR3 comprises 16 residues. V lost 3 bases, J lost 9 bases, and 12 bases stayed unmatched. Written as DNA, the CDR3 is TGTGCCAGCAGTTTTGCCATAGGACTAGCGGGCCATGCCCAGTACTTC. The encoded protein is CASSFAIGLAGHAQYF.

This clonotype was picked up a small number of times. The chain is built from TRBV5-6 and TRBJ2-1, with 10 nucleotides matching TRBD2. This CDR3 has 16 residues. Trimming took 0 bases from V and 9 from J; bases not matched to a gene: 9. Germline loops: CDR1 SGHDT, CDR2 YYEEEE. The CDR3 region has the DNA TGTGCCAGCAGCTTGGTGACTAGCGGGCGGGGACGTGAGCAGTTCTTC. Translating it yields CASSLVTSGRGREQFF.

This clonotype was found many times. The rearrangement links TRBV20-1 to TRBJ2-7; 10 nucleotides align to TRBD2. This CDR3 region has 14 residues. The V segment lost 3 bases and the J segment 1 base; nucleotides outside the gene matches: 3. Germline assignment: CDR1 DFQATT and CDR2 SNEGSKA (reference sequence). In DNA form, the CDR3 reads TGCAGTGCTAGTTTACTAGCGGGATCCTACGAGCAGTACTTC. This sequence encodes CSASLLAGSYEQYF.

V and J are TRBV6-5 and TRBJ1-5, with 9 bases fitting TRBD1. The J segment lost 6 bases and the V segment lost 0 bases, leaving 3 bases of the junction unmatched. The germline V gene encodes CDR1 MNHEY and CDR2 SVGAGI. The CDR3 totals 15 residues. The chain's CDR3 is CASSYSGTGSQPQHF. In nucleotides, the CDR3 is TGTGCCAGCAGTTACTCGGGGACAGGGTCTCAGCCCCAGCATTTT.

To note about this clonotype: A much larger clone differs from this one at a single base, so this may be a read error. This chain joins TRBV6-5 and TRBJ1-1, with D unresolved. This CDR3 has 14 residues. Germline V CDR1 and CDR2: MNHEY, SVGAGI. CDR3 in DNA: TGTGCCGGCAGTTATGTCGGCTTGAACACTGAAGCTTTCTTT. Amino acids: CAGSYVGLNTEAFF.